These 28 T cell receptor beta chains share one sample of origin, sequenced in a study of tumor-infiltrating lymphocytes in oesophageal squamous cell carcinoma. TCRdb itself ran the PCR reads through MiXCR, one entry per CDR3 protein. Of some 14,000 distinct CDR3 sequences listed, around 46% are singletons. The sample consisted of esophageal tumor tissue. Receptor source: a male donor with esophageal squamous cell carcinoma.

CDR3 residues: CASRTRGSGANVLTF. As DNA, the CDR3 is TGTGCCAGCAGGACCAGGGGTTCTGGGGCCAACGTCCTGACTTTC. This sequence joins TRBV6-2 or TRBV6-3 and TRBJ2-6, with D tentatively TRBD1 (6 bases). V was cut by 6 bases and J by 1 base, with 10 bases left in between. The CDR3 length is 15 residues. Germline CDR1 MNHEY, CDR2 SVGEGT.

This rearrangement joins TRBV12-3 or TRBV12-4 to TRBJ2-5; TRBD2 matches at 8 bases. The tail of the sequence fits TRBJ2-7 better, so the J call may be wrong. The CDR3 is 14 amino acids. This chain's CDR3 is CASSGSGGIYEQYF. CDR3 DNA: TGTGCCAGCAGTGGCTCGGGGGGGATTTACGAGCAGTACTTC.

The chain uses TRBV6-5 and TRBJ1-6; weak D call: TRBD1 (5 bases). TRBJ1-1 explains the end of the DNA better; the J call may be wrong. This CDR3 contains 13 residues. Germline assignment: CDR1 MNHEY and CDR2 SVGAGI. The CDR3 region is CASSRRERTEAFF. CDR3 bases: TGTGCCAGCAGTCGCAGGGAGCGTACTGAAGCTTTCTTT.

The chain uses TRBV25-1 and TRBJ2-5; 9 nucleotides match TRBD2. The J call is uncertain, as TRBJ2-1 better fits the DNA end. There are 19 residues in the CDR3. Germline assignment: CDR1 MGHDK and CDR2 SYGVNS. The CDR3 sequence is CASSDLLAGVREPYNEQFF. CDR3 nucleotides: TGTGCCAGCAGTGACCTATTAGCGGGAGTGAGGGAACCCTACAATGAGCAGTTCTTC.

This clonotype came up a few times. The chain carries TRBV9 and TRBJ2-1, with 7 bases fitting TRBD2. J gave up 4 bases and V 3 bases, and 7 bases lay outside the gene matches. Germline CDR1 reads SGDLS; CDR2 reads YYNGEE. The CDR3 is 15 residues long. CDR3 sequence reads: CASSEAGSNYNEQFF. Written as DNA, the CDR3 is TGTGCCAGCAGCGAAGCGGGGAGTAATTACAATGAGCAGTTCTTC. Drawing the rest from reference TRBV9 and TRBJ2-1, the complete variable domain is DSGVTQTPKHLITATGQRVTLRCSPRSGDLSVYWYQQSLDQGLQFLIQYYNGEERAKGNILERFSAQQFPDLHSELNLSSLELGDSALYFCASSEAGSNYNEQFFGPGTRLTVL.

This sequence joins TRBV6-6 and TRBJ2-6, with D maybe TRBD1 (6 bases). With the DNA end fitting TRBJ1-2 better, the J assignment may be wrong. Germline CDR1 reads MNHNY; CDR2 reads SVGAGI (reference sequence). This CDR3 region has 13 residues. The CDR3 region has the DNA TGTGCCAGCAGAAGCAGGGGATATTATGGCTACACCTTC. This gives the protein CASRSRGYYGYTF.

The V and J genes are TRBV6-1 and TRBJ1-1; D ambiguous. Germline V gives CDR1 MNHNS, CDR2 SASEGT. The CDR3 is made up of 13 amino acids. V was clipped by 2 bases and J by 0 bases, with 4 bases between them. The CDR3 region has the DNA TGTGCCAGCAGTGAACCAGTGAACACTGAAGCTTTCTTT. The encoded protein is CASSEPVNTEAFF.

This chain uses TRBV7-9 with TRBJ2-2; 12 positions agree with TRBD2. Germline CDR1 SEHNR, CDR2 FQNEAQ (reference sequence). The length of the CDR3 is 15 residues. Losses at the gene ends were 3 bases for V and 6 bases for J; bases not matched to a gene: 2. CDR3 coding DNA: TGTGCCAGCAGCTTTTCTAGCGGGGGGGCCGGGGAGCTGTTTTTT. This gives the protein CASSFSSGGAGELFF.

The V gene is TRBV24-1, the J gene TRBJ2-1, with D perhaps assigned TRBD1 or TRBD2 (5 bases each). The V end was cut by 3 bases, the J end by 0 bases, with 11 bases between. This CDR3 is built from 16 residues. Germline lookup yields CDR1 KGHDR and CDR2 SFDVKD. This CDR3 is CATSDASGSSYNEQFF. The CDR3 nucleotides are TGTGCCACCAGTGATGCCTCAGGGAGCTCCTACAATGAGCAGTTCTTC.

This clonotype has ten or more counts. Since a much larger clone is just one base distant, this may be a read error. V usage is TRBV7-6 and J usage is TRBJ2-1; D is possibly TRBD1 (6 bases). The tail of the sequence fits TRBJ2-7 better, so the J call may be wrong. Looked up from germline, CDR1 is SGHVS and CDR2 is FNYEAQ. The CDR3 loop spans 16 amino acids. The CDR3 DNA follows: TGTGCCAGCAGCGGGATGAGGGGGAGCTCCTACAATGAGCAGTACTTC. Protein: CASSGMRGSSYNEQYF.

This clonotype was counted a few times. The chain employs TRBV7-6 and TRBJ2-1; TRBD1 is a possible D gene (5 bases). The end of the DNA is better explained by TRBJ2-5, so the J call may be wrong. The CDR3 loop spans 15 amino acids. CDR1 is SGHVS and CDR2 is FNYEAQ in the germline V gene. The chain's CDR3 is CASSLGGRGQETQYF. In nucleotides, the CDR3 is TGTGCCAGCAGCTTAGGTGGAAGGGGCCAAGAGACCCAGTACTTC.

The rearrangement uses TRBV7-6 and TRBJ2-5, with unresolved D. The assigned J gene may be wrong: the sequence end matches TRBJ2-1 better. The CDR3 sequence is 13 residues long. In germline, CDR1 is SGHVS, CDR2 FNYEAQ. The chain's CDR3 is CASSLQVGNEQFF. The CDR3 nucleotides read TGTGCCAGCAGCTTACAGGTTGGCAATGAGCAGTTCTTC.

The chain joins TRBV7-3 to TRBJ2-5, with 7 bases identical to TRBD2. Unmatched junction bases numbered 3, after V lost 0 bases and J lost 5 bases. Germline V gene sequence: CDR1 SGHTA, CDR2 FQGTGA. This CDR3 is 14 amino acids long. CDR3 amino acids: CASSLTGRGETQYF. CDR3 in DNA: TGTGCCAGCAGCTTAACTGGGAGGGGCGAGACCCAGTACTTC.

The chain links TRBV6-6 to TRBJ2-5; 7 nucleotides align to TRBD2. The tail of the sequence fits TRBJ2-1 better, so the J call may be wrong. Germline V gene data show CDR1 as MNHNY and CDR2 as SVGAGI (reference sequence). This CDR3 comprises 14 residues. This chain's CDR3 is CASSVGLVSVEQFF. In DNA form, the CDR3 reads TGTGCCAGCAGTGTTGGACTAGTTAGCGTTGAGCAGTTCTTC.

The table lists this clonotype with a count of one. The V call is TRBV7-2, the J call TRBJ2-7; 10 bases match TRBD2. Germline loops: CDR1 SGHTA, CDR2 FQGNSA. V lost 5 bases and J lost 11; bases outside the gene matches: 6. The CDR3 extends over 12 amino acids. The CDR3 here is CASSPTSGVEYF. For the CDR3, the DNA is TGTGCCAGCAGCCCTACTAGCGGGGTGGAGTACTTC.

The rearrangement uses TRBV27 and TRBJ2-3; D may match TRBD1 or TRBD2 (5 bases each). The V gene's germline CDR1 is MNHEY and CDR2 SMNVEV (reference sequence). V dropped 3 bases and J dropped 2 bases, with 15 bases sitting between them. The CDR3 covers 16 residues. In DNA, the CDR3 is TGTGCCAGCAGTTTGATGACCGGGGCCAACACAGATACGCAGTATTTT. Protein product: CASSLMTGANTDTQYF.

There are a few counts of this clonotype. This may stem from a read error, because a much larger clone lies one nucleotide away. Here the CDR3 reads CASSSRSSYEQHF. DNA for the CDR3: TGTGCCAGTAGTAGCAGGAGCTCCTACGAGCAGCACTTC. The J gene is TRBJ2-7, the V gene TRBV19; D is undetermined. Germline V lookup: CDR1 LNHDA, CDR2 SQIVND (reference sequence). The CDR3 length is 13 residues.

The gene calls are TRBV7-4 and TRBJ2-4; unclear D gene. Germline assignment: CDR1 SGHVT and CDR2 SQSDAQ. V was pared by 2 bases and J by 13 bases, with 24 bases between. The CDR3 is made up of 16 amino acids. CDR3 nucleotides: TGTGCCAGCAGCTTAAGGTCAACTCCAGGCACAGATACGCAGTACTTC. This encodes CASSLRSTPGTDTQYF. Complete variable domain (other parts from reference TRBV7-4 and TRBJ2-4): GAGVSQSPRYKVAKRGRDVALRCDSISGHVTLYWYRQTLGQGSEVLTYSQSDAQRDKSGRPSGRFSAERPERSVSTLKIQRTEQGDSAVYLCASSLRSTPGTDTQYFGAGTRLSVL.

The V gene is TRBV7-9, the J gene TRBJ2-1; no reliable D call. This CDR3 is built from 13 residues. Trimming removed 6 bases from V and 8 bases from J, with 14 bases in between. The germline V gene has CDR1 SEHNR and CDR2 FQNEAQ (reference sequence). The CDR3, as DNA: TGTGCCAGCAGAACCGAAAGCTGGGATGAGCAGTTCTTC. Its translation is CASRTESWDEQFF.

In its sample, this clonotype was seen a few times. A read error may account for a junction end that differs from germline. CDR3 protein: CATSDTRNLGLLNF. The CDR3 DNA is TGTGCCACCAGTGACACCCGAAATCTGGGACTCCTCAACTTT. The J gene is TRBJ1-6, the V gene TRBV24-1, with a possible D match to TRBD1 (5 bases). CDR3 length: 14 residues. Per germline, CDR1 KGHDR and CDR2 SFDVKD.

In its sample, this clonotype was seen once. The chain has TRBV7-2 and TRBJ2-5; 11 nucleotides match TRBD2. V gave up 5 bases and J gave up 2 bases; unmatched junction bases: 7. CDR1 is SGHTA, CDR2 FQGNSA, per germline. The CDR3 covers 16 residues. CDR3 residues: CASSIGGTSGQETQYF. The CDR3 bases are TGTGCCAGCAGCATCGGAGGGACTAGCGGACAAGAGACCCAGTACTTC.

This clonotype appeared many times. This chain connects TRBV9 to TRBJ2-5; D tentatively fits TRBD1 or TRBD2 (10 bases each). Judging by the DNA end, TRBJ2-7 fits better; the J call may be wrong. Germline V gene sequence: CDR1 SGDLS, CDR2 YYNGEE. There are 18 residues in the CDR3. DNA for the CDR3: TGTGCCAGCAGCCCGGGACAGGGGACAGCGGGAGGGCCGTACGAGCAGTACTTC. Amino acid sequence: CASSPGQGTAGGPYEQYF.

J is TRBJ2-1 and V is TRBV7-2, with unresolved D. The CDR3 length is 14 residues. The germline V gene encodes CDR1 SGHTA and CDR2 FQGNSA. V dropped 4 bases and J dropped 0 bases, with 7 bases sitting between them. CDR3 in amino acids: CASSYPSSYNEQFF. In nucleotides, the CDR3 is TGTGCCAGCAGCTACCCCTCCTCCTACAATGAGCAGTTCTTC.

The V and J genes are TRBV7-3 and TRBJ2-4; 12 bases are shared with TRBD2. TRBJ2-5 matches the DNA end more closely, so the J call is doubtful. CDR3 length equals 17 residues. Germline lookup yields CDR1 SGHTA and CDR2 FQGTGA. CDR3 amino acids: CASEPAIGLAGQETQYF. DNA for the CDR3: TGTGCCAGCGAACCCGCTATAGGACTAGCGGGACAGGAGACCCAGTACTTC.

The J gene is TRBJ2-5, the V gene TRBV7-3; D tentatively reads TRBD1 or TRBD2 (5 bases each). The tail of the sequence fits TRBJ2-1 better, so the J call may be wrong. The CDR3 runs to 14 residues. Germline values: CDR1 SGHTA, CDR2 FQGTGA. Here the CDR3 DNA reads TGTGCCAGCAGCCCCAGCGGTAGAGGGGTAGGGCAGTTCTTC. Encoded protein: CASSPSGRGVGQFF.

This clonotype has ten or more counts. The chain joins TRBV4-3 to TRBJ2-1; D is ambiguous. Trimming stripped 1 base from V and 7 bases from J, with 11 bases between. CDR1 and CDR2 from the germline V gene are LGHNA and YSLEER. CDR3 length: 14 residues. The CDR3 spells CASSQALDQNEQFF. The DNA for the CDR3 is TGCGCCAGCAGCCAAGCCCTGGACCAAAATGAGCAGTTCTTC.

This clonotype was seen once. Because it lacks the conserved phenylalanine or tryptophan at the end, this CDR3 is likely a read error. The DNA is left out, because the CDR3 cannot be placed on it with certainty; the CDR3 is given as TCRdb lists it. The chain couples TRBV7-2 to TRBJ2-6; TRBD1, the D gene given by the table, was not confirmed from the DNA. CDR1 is SGHTA, CDR2 FQGNSA, per germline. 18 amino acids form the CDR3, both terminal residues included. Here the CDR3 reads CASSLNRAVAKNIQYFGA.

In its sample, this clonotype was seen a few times. CDR3 coding DNA: TGTGCCAGCAGTTTAGGACTAGCGGACCAAGAGACCCAGTACTTC. Translating gives CASSLGLADQETQYF. This sequence joins TRBV28 and TRBJ2-1, with 10 bases lining up with TRBD2. Near its end, the DNA agrees better with TRBJ2-5, so the J call may be wrong. CDR1 and CDR2 (germline): MDHEN, SYDVKM. The CDR3 loop spans 15 amino acids.